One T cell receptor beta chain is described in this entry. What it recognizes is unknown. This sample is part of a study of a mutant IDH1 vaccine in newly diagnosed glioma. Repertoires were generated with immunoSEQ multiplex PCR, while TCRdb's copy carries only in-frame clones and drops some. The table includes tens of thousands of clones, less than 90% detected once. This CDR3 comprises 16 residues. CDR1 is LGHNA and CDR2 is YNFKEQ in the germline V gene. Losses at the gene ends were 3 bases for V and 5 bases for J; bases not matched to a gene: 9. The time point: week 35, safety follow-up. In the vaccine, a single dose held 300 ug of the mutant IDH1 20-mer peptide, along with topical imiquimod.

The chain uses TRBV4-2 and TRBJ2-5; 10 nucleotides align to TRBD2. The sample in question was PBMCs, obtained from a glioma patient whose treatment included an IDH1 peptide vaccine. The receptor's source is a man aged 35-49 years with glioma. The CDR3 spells CASSHQSGRAQETQYF. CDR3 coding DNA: TGTGCCAGCAGCCATCAAAGCGGGAGGGCCCAGGAGACCCAGTACTTC.